This section outlines one T cell receptor beta chain sequence together with its context. The antigen is not known. This CDR3 contains 15 residues. Trimming removed 0 bases from V and 2 bases from J; junction bases left unmatched: 3. Germline V gives CDR1 SGDLS, CDR2 YYNGEE. This specimen comes from a study of CD8 T cells in Susac syndrome. As for the study in general: The Susac syndrome patients were therapy-naive, on corticosteroids, or on intravenous immunoglobulin alone at blood draw. Findings of the study overall: CD8+ clones in Susac expanded most in TEMRA cells and active patients. Total CD8+ repertoires held under 20 Susac-specific public clones, while CD8+ TEMRA repertoires held a few.

An amount of RNA that ranged from 0.5 to 1 ug was reverse transcribed with random hexamers. From the immunoSEQ multiplex PCR reads, TCRdb called clonotypes with MiXCR, one entry per CDR3 protein. Among 100,000 to 150,000 distinct CDR3 sequences listed, around 94% were seen once. Diagnostic criteria defined recently for definite or probable disease were met by the Susac syndrome patients. Sequencing was done on a sample of CD8+ T cells from PBMCs. The V and J genes are TRBV9 and TRBJ2-7; 9 bases map to TRBD2. This TCR derives from a human donor with Susac syndrome. CDR3 sequence (DNA): TGTGCCAGCAGCGTAGATGCGGGAGGGCCCTACGAGCAGTACTTC. This translates into CASSVDAGGPYEQYF.